Below are 20 T cell receptor beta chains sequenced from a single sample in a study of naive and memory T cell subsets. An equimolar mix of two oligonucleotides served as the beta constant-region primer for TRBC1 and TRBC2. Nested alpha and beta constant-region primers with the SP2 primer drove four PCR rounds on ligated cDNA. TCRdb analysed the UMI-ligation and nested PCR reads with MiXCR anew, one entry per CDR3 protein. The sample lists more than 100,000 distinct CDR3 sequences, roughly 36% occurring once. What was sequenced was central memory CD4+ T cells from blood. The receptors come from a human donor in good health.

This clonotype was found many times. The chain has TRBV7-2 and TRBJ1-1, with D perhaps TRBD1 (5 bases). Looked up from germline, CDR1 is SGHTA and CDR2 is FQGNSA. Trimming shortened V by 2 bases and J by 4 bases, and 8 bases separated the two germline ends. This CDR3 region has 13 residues. CDR3 nucleotide sequence: TGTGCCAGCAGCTTAACAGGCCGCACTGAAGCTTTCTTT. Its protein is CASSLTGRTEAFF.

This clonotype was seen many times. This chain connects TRBV5-6 to TRBJ2-2; TRBD1 is a possible D gene (6 bases). Looked up from germline, CDR1 is SGHDT and CDR2 is YYEEEE. Between the trimmed V and J ends, which lost 4 bases and 6 bases, there was a span of 10 bases. This CDR3 spans 13 amino acids. Here the CDR3 reads CASSLQGAGELFF. In DNA form, the CDR3 reads TGTGCCAGCAGCCTACAGGGTGCCGGGGAGCTGTTTTTT.

The J gene is TRBJ1-1, the V gene TRBV28; D is possibly TRBD1 (6 bases). From germline, CDR1 is MDHEN and CDR2 SYDVKM. This CDR3 region has 14 residues. Trimming shortened V by 6 bases and J by 4 bases, and 15 bases separated the two germline ends. The CDR3 protein is CASREGGMGTEAFF. CDR3 nucleotide sequence: TGTGCCAGCAGGGAGGGGGGCATGGGCACTGAAGCTTTCTTT.

The chain employs TRBV5-1 and TRBJ2-1; 11 bases map to TRBD2. This CDR3 contains 17 residues. The germline V gene encodes CDR1 SGHRS and CDR2 YFSETQ. With 1 base clipped from V and 0 bases from J, the junction kept 3 bases outside the gene matches. The CDR3 spells CASSLYTSGSSYNEQFF. The DNA for the CDR3 is TGCGCCAGCAGCTTGTATACTAGCGGGAGCTCCTACAATGAGCAGTTCTTC.

The J gene is TRBJ2-7, the V gene TRBV29-1; weak D call: TRBD1 (6 bases). The CDR3 extends over 14 amino acids. Germline CDR1 reads SQVTM; CDR2 reads ANQGSEA. V was cut by 4 bases and J by 0 bases, with 13 bases left in between. This CDR3 is CSVADRTSSYEQYF. CDR3 DNA: TGCAGCGTTGCGGACAGAACTAGCTCCTACGAGCAGTACTTC.

This clonotype has a handful of counts. This chain uses TRBV30 with TRBJ2-7; D unresolved. Per germline, CDR1 GTSNPN and CDR2 SVGIG (reference sequence). This CDR3 spans 11 amino acids. V was trimmed by 1 base and J by 5 bases, leaving 6 bases between them. The CDR3 DNA follows: TGTGCCTGGAGTGAAAAGAACGAGCAGTACTTC. Translating it yields CAWSEKNEQYF.

The rearrangement links TRBV19 to TRBJ2-7; 8 bases are a match to TRBD1. The CDR3 runs 15 residues. The germline V gene encodes CDR1 LNHDA and CDR2 SQIVND (reference sequence). Unmatched junction bases numbered 12, after V lost 9 bases and J lost 2 bases. CDR3 sequence (DNA): TGTGCCAGCAGCCCCTGGACAGGGAGGACCTACGAGCAGTACTTC. It is translated as CASSPWTGRTYEQYF.

This sequence joins TRBV12-3 or TRBV12-4 and TRBJ2-3; 8 nucleotides align to TRBD2. This CDR3 is built from 18 residues. V lost 5 bases and J lost 2; bases outside the gene matches: 15. The DNA for the CDR3 is TGTGCCAGCAGTCCCGGCGGGCCTATAGCGGGACTCACAGATACGCAGTATTTT. Encoded protein: CASSPGGPIAGLTDTQYF.

This chain links TRBV29-1 with TRBJ1-4; a weak D match, TRBD1 (5 bases). CDR3 length: 13 amino acids. Looked up from germline, CDR1 is SQVTM and CDR2 is ANQGSEA. V was pared by 6 bases and J by 7 bases, with 15 bases between. CDR3 coding DNA: TGCAGCGTCGAGCACCGGGGGAGTGAAAAACTGTTTTTT. Protein sequence: CSVEHRGSEKLFF.

This clonotype has ten or more counts. This chain connects TRBV18 to TRBJ2-3; 9 bases are a match to TRBD1. The CDR3 is 16 residues long. CDR1 and CDR2 (germline): KGHSH, LQKENI. Trimming took 2 bases from V and 9 from J; bases not matched to a gene: 12. The CDR3 protein is CASSPYDGQGRNTQYF. In DNA form, the CDR3 reads TGTGCCAGCTCACCATACGACGGACAGGGGAGAAACACGCAGTATTTT.

This clonotype was recorded a few times. At one of its ends the junction is not consistent with the germline gene, which may arise from a read error. The chain uses TRBV12-3 or TRBV12-4 and TRBJ2-3; 12 bases are a match to TRBD2. The CDR3 loop spans 15 amino acids. The CDR3: CASSLAGGPTDTQYF. As DNA, the CDR3 is TGTGCCAGCAGTCTAGCGGGAGGGCCGACAGATACGCAGTATTTT.

The chain is built from TRBV29-1 and TRBJ2-1; D tentatively fits TRBD1 or TRBD2 (5 bases each). Germline V gene sequence: CDR1 SQVTM, CDR2 ANQGSEA. The CDR3 contains 15 residues. The V and J ends lost 6 bases and 0 bases respectively, with 15 bases between them. The CDR3 region is CSVGRDLSSYNEQFF. CDR3 bases: TGCAGCGTCGGAAGGGACCTTAGCTCCTACAATGAGCAGTTCTTC.

This clonotype occurred a few times. V is TRBV28 and J is TRBJ2-1, with 8 bases aligning to TRBD2. This CDR3 has 16 amino acids. V shed 6 bases and J 1 base; nucleotides not matched to a gene: 8. From germline, CDR1 is MDHEN and CDR2 SYDVKM. CDR3 coding DNA: TGTGCCAGCAGCCCCTCGGGACTAGGATCCTACAATGAGCAGTTCTTC. This encodes CASSPSGLGSYNEQFF.

The chain uses TRBV7-2 and TRBJ2-7; D is uncertain. The CDR3 extends over 13 amino acids. CDR1 SGHTA and CDR2 FQGNSA come from the germline V gene. The V gene lost 0 bases and the J gene lost 5 bases, with 8 bases spanning the gap. The CDR3: CASSLAHRDEQYF. The CDR3 DNA sequence: TGTGCCAGCAGCTTAGCGCATCGGGACGAGCAGTACTTC.

This clonotype was observed a handful of times. The genes are TRBV19 and TRBJ1-1; 11 nucleotides align to TRBD1. The CDR3 sequence is 14 residues long. Losses at the gene ends were 5 bases for V and 5 bases for J; bases not matched to a gene: 4. Per the germline V gene, CDR1 is LNHDA and CDR2 is SQIVND (reference sequence). CDR3 nucleotide sequence: TGTGCCAGTAGTGCGGACAGGGGGCAGACTGAAGCTTTCTTT. Its translation: CASSADRGQTEAFF.

This clonotype was seen more than once but under ten times. The CDR3 spells CAASGTGRAIQYF. CDR3 nucleotides: TGTGCCGCATCCGGGACAGGGAGGGCCATTCAGTACTTC. V gene TRBV6-2 or TRBV6-3 combines with J gene TRBJ2-4, with TRBD1 identical over 9 bases. The CDR3 runs 13 residues. Per germline, CDR1 MNHEY and CDR2 SVGEGT. V trimming: 11 bases; J trimming: 9 bases; junction bases outside the gene matches: 11.

Comment on this clonotype: A much larger clone lies one base from this, so it may be a read error. This rearrangement joins TRBV19 to TRBJ2-1; TRBD2 matches at 10 bases. Trimming removed 7 bases from V and 11 bases from J; junction bases left unmatched: 8. There are 13 residues in the CDR3. CDR1 and CDR2 (germline): LNHDA, SQIVND (reference sequence). This CDR3 reads CASTSSGSDKQFF. CDR3 DNA sequence: TGTGCCAGTACTTCTAGCGGGAGTGATAAGCAGTTCTTC.

The genes are TRBV6-5 and TRBJ1-2; possible D gene TRBD1, 5 bases. The V gene's germline CDR1 is MNHEY and CDR2 SVGAGI. Trimming took off 6 bases at V and 8 bases at J, with 16 bases between the two ends. The CDR3 sequence is 13 residues long. The CDR3 sequence is CASRRDPTGGYTF. Written as DNA, the CDR3 is TGTGCCAGCAGGCGGGACCCAACTGGAGGCTACACCTTC.

V and J are TRBV18 and TRBJ2-1; TRBD1 aligns across 8 bases. J was trimmed by 7 bases and V by 4 bases; bases with no gene match: 18. CDR3 length: 18 amino acids. Germline values: CDR1 KGHSH, CDR2 LQKENI. In nucleotides, the CDR3 is TGTGCCAGCTCACTCTACGGACAGGGAGGCCCCAGGCTGAATGAGCAGTTCTTC. It yields the protein CASSLYGQGGPRLNEQFF.

In regard to this clonotype: The junction does not match germline at one end; this may be a read error. The V and J genes are TRBV2 and TRBJ2-6; tentatively, D is TRBD1 (5 bases). The V gene's germline CDR1 is SNHLY and CDR2 FYNNEI. The CDR3 has 17 amino acids. CDR3 residues: CASSDMSRRSGADVLTF. The CDR3 DNA sequence: TGTGCCAGCAGTGATATGTCCCGAAGGTCTGGGGCCGACGTCCTGACTTTC.